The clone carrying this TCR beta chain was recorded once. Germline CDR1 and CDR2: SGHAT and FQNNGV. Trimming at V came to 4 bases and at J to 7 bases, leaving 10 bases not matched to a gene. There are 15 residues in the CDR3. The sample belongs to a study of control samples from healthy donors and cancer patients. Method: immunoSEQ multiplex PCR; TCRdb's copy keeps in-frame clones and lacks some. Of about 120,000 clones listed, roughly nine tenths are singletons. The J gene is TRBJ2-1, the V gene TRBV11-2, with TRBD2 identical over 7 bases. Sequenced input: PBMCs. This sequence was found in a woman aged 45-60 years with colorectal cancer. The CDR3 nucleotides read TGTGCCAGCAGCTCTACCGAGCGGGGAATAAATGAGCAGTTCTTC. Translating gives CASSSTERGINEQFF.